These 22 T cell receptor beta chains came from one sample sequenced in a study of OX40 agonist ivuxolimab in advanced cancers. To prepare the library, the immunoSEQ multiplex PCR assay was applied. The table was pulled from immuneACCESS by TCRdb, which kept in-frame rearrangements only. Such tables lose some clones; where checked, under half of the loss comes from unresolved V genes, and the rest has no known cause. The sample data list 35,000 or so clones, and around 80% of these were observed just once. The top ten clonotypes cover around a quarter of the sample. The sample in question was CD4+ or CD8+ T cells sorted from blood, obtained in a trial of the OX40 agonist ivuxolimab. The receptors originated from an adult with an advanced solid tumor such as melanoma, head and neck, liver or kidney cancer.

This clone was found a few times. The chain recombines TRBV2 with TRBJ1-1, with D possibly being TRBD1 (5 bases). Germline-derived CDR1 and CDR2 are SNHLY and FYNNEI. The length of the CDR3 is 16 residues. The germline V and J ends were trimmed by 3 bases and 1 base, with 15 bases remaining between them. The CDR3, as DNA: TGTGCCAGCAGTGAGACAGAGAGTGTGGGGAACACTGAAGCTTTCTTT. As protein: CASSETESVGNTEAFF.

J is TRBJ2-3 and V is TRBV19; 11 nucleotides align to TRBD2. The V gene end was trimmed by 5 bases and the J gene end by 7 bases; junction bases not matched to a gene: 8. The CDR3 contains 15 residues. Germline lookup yields CDR1 LNHDA and CDR2 SQIVND (reference sequence). The CDR3 region has the DNA TGTGCCAGTAGTCTGTTGACTAGCGGGGTTAATACGCAGTATTTT. Translated, it gives CASSLLTSGVNTQYF.

This clone has just a few counts. This sequence joins TRBV11-2 and TRBJ2-7; a possible D gene is TRBD1 (6 bases). CDR1 is SGHAT, CDR2 FQNNGV, per germline. The CDR3 has 14 amino acids. V lost 1 base and J lost 4, with 11 bases in between. The CDR3 DNA follows: TGTGCCAGCAGCTTAGTAGCAGGGGCTTACGAGCAGTACTTC. Translation gives CASSLVAGAYEQYF. Variable domain in full (rest from reference TRBV11-2 and TRBJ2-7): EAGVAQSPRYKIIEKRQSVAFWCNPISGHATLYWYQQILGQGPKLLIQFQNNGVVDDSQLPKDRFSAERLKGVDSTLKIQPAKLEDSAVYLCASSLVAGAYEQYFGPGTRLTVT.

This clone has just a few counts. The chain combines TRBV7-9 with TRBJ2-7, with D possibly matching TRBD2 (5 bases). V was cut by 0 bases and J by 4 bases, with 13 bases left in between. The CDR3 covers 15 residues. Germline V gene sequence: CDR1 SEHNR, CDR2 FQNEAQ (reference sequence). The CDR3 bases are TGTGCCAGCAGCTTAGCCCCCGGGAAGCAGTACGAGCAGTACTTC. This gives the protein CASSLAPGKQYEQYF.

This chain connects TRBV7-9 to TRBJ2-1, with TRBD1 identical over 7 bases. Germline loops: CDR1 SEHNR, CDR2 FQNEAQ (reference sequence). V trimming: 5 bases; J trimming: 6 bases; junction bases outside the gene matches: 13. There are 16 residues in the CDR3. In DNA form, the CDR3 reads TGTGCCAGCAGCCCACCCCGTAGACAGGGAACCAATGAGCAGTTCTTC. This gives the protein CASSPPRRQGTNEQFF.

This clone has just one count. The chain is built from TRBV5-4 and TRBJ2-3; possible D gene TRBD2, 5 bases. Germline V lookup: CDR1 SGHNT, CDR2 YYREEE (reference sequence). This CDR3 comprises 13 residues. Between the trimmed V and J ends, which lost 0 bases and 6 bases, there was a span of 8 bases. The CDR3 nucleotides are TGTGCCAGCAGCTTGGTTTCGGGGGATACGCAGTATTTT. Encoded protein: CASSLVSGDTQYF.

This clone was observed a handful of times. This chain joins TRBV6-5 and TRBJ1-3; D is uncertain. The CDR3 runs 13 residues. Trimming removed 6 bases at V and 4 bases at J, with 10 bases between. Germline V lookup: CDR1 MNHEY, CDR2 SVGAGI. CDR3: CASRHRGGNTIYF. As DNA, the CDR3 is TGTGCCAGCAGGCATAGAGGAGGAAACACCATATATTTT.

The chain has TRBV6-5 and TRBJ2-5; 7 bases match TRBD1. The J call may be faulty, since TRBJ2-7 better matches the DNA end. The germline CDR1 and CDR2 sequences are MNHEY and SVGAGI. The length of the CDR3 is 15 residues. The CDR3 sequence is CASRPTGERNYEQYF. For the CDR3, the DNA is TGTGCCAGCAGGCCTACAGGGGAAAGGAACTACGAGCAGTACTTC.

The chain is built from TRBV27 and TRBJ2-1, with TRBD2 as a possible D gene (6 bases). Germline lookup yields CDR1 MNHEY and CDR2 SMNVEV (reference sequence). Deletions cut 5 bases from V and 6 bases from J, with 17 bases between. The CDR3 length is 15 residues. The chain's CDR3 is CASSPDPGGVNEQFF. The CDR3 DNA is TGTGCCAGCAGTCCTGACCCTGGAGGGGTCAATGAGCAGTTCTTC.

The chain joins TRBV9 to TRBJ2-4; 9 bases line up with TRBD1. Trimming at V came to 0 bases and at J to 9 bases, leaving 4 bases not matched to a gene. The CDR3 has 14 residues. CDR1 and CDR2 from the germline V gene are SGDLS and YYNGEE. The CDR3 coding sequence is TGTGCCAGCAGCGTAGAGGTGACAGGGGGCATTCAGTACTTC. This codes for CASSVEVTGGIQYF.

The chain uses TRBV30 and TRBJ1-1; D uncertain. The V gene lost 2 bases and the J gene lost 2 bases, with 12 bases spanning the gap. This CDR3 spans 14 amino acids. Looked up from germline, CDR1 is GTSNPN and CDR2 is SVGIG (reference sequence). CDR3 in DNA: TGTGCCTGGAGTCCTGGGAGTACCAACACTGAAGCTTTCTTT. Protein product: CAWSPGSTNTEAFF.

This rearrangement joins TRBV6-5 to TRBJ2-1, with TRBD2 matching over 13 bases. Unmatched junction bases numbered 4, after V lost 5 bases and J lost 6 bases. CDR1 is MNHEY and CDR2 is SVGAGI in the germline V gene. The CDR3 consists of 15 residues. CDR3 DNA sequence: TGTGCCAGCAGTACTAGCGGGGGGGCCCGCAATGAGCAGTTCTTC. It is translated as CASSTSGGARNEQFF.

This clone has more than one count but fewer than ten. V and J are TRBV10-1 and TRBJ1-5, with D possibly matching TRBD1 (6 bases). V was cut by 8 bases and J by 4 bases, with 12 bases left in between. CDR1 is WNHNN, CDR2 SYGVQD, per germline (reference sequence). The CDR3 is 13 amino acids. Here the CDR3 reads CASLQGGNQPQHF. The CDR3 DNA follows: TGCGCCAGCTTACAGGGCGGGAATCAGCCCCAGCATTTT.

V and J are TRBV7-8 and TRBJ2-7, with D maybe TRBD1 (5 bases). V dropped 5 bases and J dropped 4 bases, with 12 bases sitting between them. This CDR3 is built from 13 residues. Looked up from germline, CDR1 is SGHVS and CDR2 is FQNEAQ. For the CDR3, the DNA is TGTGCCAGCAGCGTCAATCAGGGTTACGAGCAGTACGTC. Translated: CASSVNQGYEQYV.

This clone has just one count. The chain carries TRBV9 and TRBJ2-3; TRBD2 matches at 10 bases. This CDR3 spans 17 amino acids. Germline CDR1 and CDR2: SGDLS and YYNGEE. Trimming cost V 3 bases and J 2 bases; bases outside gene matches: 9. The CDR3 is CASSAPVSGGPTDTQYF. CDR3 coding DNA: TGTGCCAGCAGCGCTCCTGTTAGCGGGGGGCCCACAGATACGCAGTATTTT.

This chain links TRBV6-4 with TRBJ2-1, with 10 nucleotides matching TRBD2. CDR3 length: 16 amino acids. Germline values: CDR1 MRHNA, CDR2 SNTAGT. The trim removed 5 bases at V and 7 bases at J, leaving 11 bases unmatched. The CDR3 reads CASSPLPSGGGNEQFF. The CDR3 DNA follows: TGTGCCAGCAGTCCCCTCCCTAGCGGGGGCGGAAATGAGCAGTTCTTC.

The J gene is TRBJ1-2, the V gene TRBV6-1; D is unclear. The V end lost 7 bases, the J end lost 8 bases, and 20 bases lay between the germline ends. The CDR3 is 14 residues long. Germline CDR1 and CDR2: MNHNS and SASEGT. Here the CDR3 reads CASTLRDQTNGYTF. DNA for the CDR3: TGTGCCAGCACCCTTCGGGATCAGACGAACGGCTACACCTTC.

The chain is built from TRBV28 and TRBJ1-2; 7 nucleotides line up with TRBD1. Germline-derived CDR1 and CDR2 are MDHEN and SYDVKM. After removal of 2 bases from V and 6 bases from J, the junction contained 6 bases not matched to a gene. The CDR3 is 14 amino acids. CDR3 nucleotides: TGTGCCAGCAGTTTAACGGGACAGTCGAATGGCTACACCTTC. Residues: CASSLTGQSNGYTF.

This CDR3 is CASSPRDSLYPATNEKLFF. The CDR3 DNA reads as TGTGCCAGCAGCCCCCGGGACAGTTTGTACCCTGCGACTAATGAAAAACTGTTTTTT. The V and J genes are TRBV9 and TRBJ1-4; 7 bases match TRBD1. Unmatched junction bases numbered 17, after V lost 4 bases and J lost 2 bases. The CDR3 is 19 amino acids. The germline gives CDR1 SGDLS, CDR2 YYNGEE.

The CDR3 sequence: CASATGGEAFF. In DNA form, the CDR3 reads TGTGCCAGCGCCACAGGGGGAGAAGCTTTCTTT. The chain has TRBV6-6 and TRBJ1-1, with 8 bases that match TRBD1. Germline loops: CDR1 MNHNY, CDR2 SVGAGI (reference sequence). The V and J ends lost 8 bases and 8 bases, in that order; junction bases with no gene match: 4. CDR3 length equals 11 residues.

This chain joins TRBV18 and TRBJ2-3; no clear D gene. The CDR3 is 16 residues long. Looked up from germline, CDR1 is KGHSH and CDR2 is LQKENI. V lost 0 bases and J 2 bases, leaving 12 bases between the germline ends. The CDR3 is CASSPPWAKNTDTQYF. The CDR3 nucleotides are TGTGCCAGCTCACCACCGTGGGCAAAAAACACAGATACGCAGTATTTT.

This clone was observed a handful of times. The V call is TRBV5-6, the J call TRBJ1-6; 8 bases match TRBD1. Germline values: CDR1 SGHDT, CDR2 YYEEEE. The J segment lost 10 bases and the V segment lost 6 bases, leaving 12 bases of the junction unmatched. CDR3 length equals 15 residues. The CDR3 coding sequence is TGTGCCAGCATTTCCTACGGGACAGGAGAGTCACCCCTCCACTTT. Translating gives CASISYGTGESPLHF.